The text below deals with one T cell receptor beta chain. The antigen is not known. The CDR3 consists of 16 residues. Germline CDR1 SGHKS, CDR2 YYEKEE (reference sequence). V gave up 0 bases and J gave up 0 bases, with 11 bases separating them. This sample was included in a study of CD8 T cells in ankylosing spondylitis. Findings of the study overall: It appeared that ankylosing spondylitis blood was characterized by a TCR beta motif of roughly 8 highly homologous variants.

Via MiXCR, TCRdb re-called the 5' RACE reads, giving one row per CDR3 protein. The sample consists of roughly 670,000 distinct CDR3 sequences, roughly 19% of them appearing once. The receptor was derived from a male donor with ankylosing spondylitis. This chain uses TRBV5-5 with TRBJ2-3; possible D gene TRBD1, 5 bases. The sample consisted of blood, either unsorted or a sorted T cell fraction (not recorded which). This chain's CDR3 is CASSLGGAPSTDTQYF. The DNA of the CDR3 is TGTGCCAGCAGCTTGGGTGGGGCCCCTAGCACAGATACGCAGTATTTT.